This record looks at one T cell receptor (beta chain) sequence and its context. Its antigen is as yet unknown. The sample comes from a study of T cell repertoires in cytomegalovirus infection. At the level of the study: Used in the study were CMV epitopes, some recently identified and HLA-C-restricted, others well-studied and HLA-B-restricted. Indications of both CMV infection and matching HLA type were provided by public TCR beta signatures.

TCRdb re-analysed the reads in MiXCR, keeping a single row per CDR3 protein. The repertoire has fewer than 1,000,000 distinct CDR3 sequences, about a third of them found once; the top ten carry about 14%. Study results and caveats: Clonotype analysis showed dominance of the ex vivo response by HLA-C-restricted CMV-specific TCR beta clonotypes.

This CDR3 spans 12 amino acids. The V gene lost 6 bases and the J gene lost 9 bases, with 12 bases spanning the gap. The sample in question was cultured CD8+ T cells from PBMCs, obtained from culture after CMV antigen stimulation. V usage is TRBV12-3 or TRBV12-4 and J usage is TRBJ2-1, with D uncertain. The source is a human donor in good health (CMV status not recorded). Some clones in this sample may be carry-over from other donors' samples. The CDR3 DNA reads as TGTGCCAGCAGAGATCCTAGGGTTGAGCAGTTCTTC. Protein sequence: CASRDPRVEQFF.